A single T cell receptor (beta chain) is shown here with its context. It has no known antigen specificity. Base qualities are not provided; no much larger clone lies one nucleotide away. This entry is derived from a study of shared clonotypes between healthy human individuals (dated by TCRdb to the early 2020s). In terms of the full investigation: Three men and two women, aged 18 to 49 years, made up the cohort. Per donor, three plates each were used for CD4 naive and CD4 memory, two for CD8 naive, and one for CD8 memory. Blood TCR repertoires of five healthy adults were deeply sequenced to estimate repertoire size and the extent of clonotype sharing between individuals. To increase sequencing depth and limit assay-specific biases, TCR repertoire library preparation and sequencing were carried out by different laboratories using diverse techniques. Each donor's leukapheresis produced roughly between about 0.9 and 9.5 billion PBMCs.

Using the deep immunoSEQ assay, multiplex PCR amplified TCR CDR3 regions from genomic DNA. For each cell subset, the extracted genomic DNA was distributed evenly across all wells of several immunoSEQ 96-well plates, and each plate served as one replicate. Each replicate PCR for sorted subsets received 200 ng genomic DNA, equal to tens of thousands of T cell genomes. The purified libraries were quantified using a Qubit 3.0 fluorometer, sized with a Bioanalyzer 2100, and then quantified again using the KAPA Library Quantification kit. Every immunoSEQ 96-well plate was sequenced on a separate single-read 150-cycle Illumina NextSeq 550 flow cell. Per the authors' processing: Because the immunoSEQ output held only junctional sequences and lacked quality scores, the filtering could not match the filtering applied to full-length reads. To assign V/J genes and CDR3, sequences were annotated using PyIR, a Python wrapper for IgBLAST v1.9, with IMGT germline references. Reads were filtered out if the reads had weak V/J assignments (E-value above 1e-6), no CDR3, stop codons, out-of-frame junctions, or ambiguous translated residues. V3J clonotypes were defined by identical inferred V gene, J gene, and CDR3 amino acid sequence. The percentage overlap between two repertoires was calculated by dividing the number of shared unique clonotypes by the size of the smaller repertoire. Repertoire richness was assessed with RTK rarefaction, the Chao1 estimator, and Recon v2.1 estimates of unobserved clonotypes. Generation probabilities for all TCRbeta clonotypes obtained by the gDNA method from several donors were computed using OLGA. TCRdb limited this immuneACCESS table to in-frame rearrangements with V and J called. A share of clones is missing; checked studies link under half to unresolved V genes, and the rest is unexplained. The D gene and trimming were derived from the DNA, and the V and J assignments and clone size from that table. This sample holds 500,000 to 700,000 clones; approximately 95% were observed only once. The ten most abundant clones make up around 0.12% of the sample.

V is trimmed back by 7 bases and J by 0 bases, and the junction contains 2 bases that no gene match accounts for. The CDR3 holds 12 amino acids from the cysteine to the phenylalanine. This entry keeps only the CDR3 DNA: 36 bases, framed from base 1. CDR1 and CDR2, looked up from the germline V gene, are SQVTM and ANQGSEA. CD8 naive samples were obtained by positive selection for CCR7 among CD45RO-negative cells, yielding a CD45RA+CCR7+ population from which TemRA cells were excluded. Donors were healthy HIV-negative adults with no recently reported acute infections or vaccinations. Every donor was a Caucasian adult residing in Nashville, Tennessee, USA. Blood was collected by leukapheresis, and PBMCs were isolated by Ficoll-Histopaque density gradient centrifugation and then cryopreserved in liquid nitrogen vapor phase. Analytical flow cytometry was used to check the purity and quantity of every magnetically sorted T cell population. From each sorted fraction, genomic DNA was isolated and quantified by UV absorbance on a Nanodrop 2000c.

The research as a whole found: Rarefaction of sorted-subset datasets indicated incomplete sequencing despite the large sequencing depth. Sharing across several donors was observed for 4.5% to 6.5% of naive CD4, under 4% of naive CD8, 2% to 2.5% of memory CD4, and roughly 0.4% of memory CD8 clonotypes. The small number of donors limited the genetic and exposure-history diversity represented. Only blood was sampled, and tissue TCR repertoires likely differ from those in blood. Pairwise subsampling led to the expectation that sequencing depth would affect the degree of clonotype sharing among donors. Clonotypes shared by all four sorted-subset donors showed higher generation probabilities than non-shared clonotypes. Naive subsets generally had larger estimated clonotype richness than memory subsets.

The chain is made from TRBV29-1 and TRBJ2-7; TRBD2 matches 8 bases in the middle. This clonotype originated in a woman in her 30s in good health. Sequencing was carried out using naive CD8+ T cells sorted from blood. The cell subset or site label on this specimen signifies: CD45RA+CCR7+. CDR3 loop: CSGSGNSYEQYF. DNA sequence: TGCAGCGGTAGCGGGAACTCCTACGAGCAGTACTTC.